The clone carrying this T cell receptor beta chain is a singleton in its sample. This sample stems from a study of blood T cell repertoires in COVID-19. TCRdb's copy holds only in-frame clones and misses some; the assay was immunoSEQ multiplex PCR. The table records approximately 100,000 clones, 70% to 85% of them present only once. V was shortened by 3 bases and J by 8 bases, with 14 bases between the two germline ends. The CDR3 consists of 13 residues. Looked up from germline, CDR1 is SGHRS and CDR2 is YFSETQ. The source of this sequence is a woman of 80 years or more with active or convalescent COVID-19. The sequencing sample was made of peripheral blood. The chain carries TRBV5-1 and TRBJ1-2, with a weak D call TRBD1 (6 bases). CDR3 DNA sequence: TGCGCCAGCAGCTGGACAGATTCGAGAGGCTACACCTTC. Its protein is CASSWTDSRGYTF.